This T cell receptor (beta chain) emerged from a study of blood T cells in healthy people across ages. The use of a sample-barcoded 5' primer and a J-beta primer mix characterized a second PCR of about 7 to 12 cycles. Each cDNA molecule received a tag from a template-switch adaptor that had 12 random nucleotides. TCRdb analysed the 5' RACE reads with MiXCR anew, one entry per CDR3 protein. The sample yields around 1,100,000 distinct CDR3 sequences, 35% to 40% seen once. The CDR3 loop spans 15 amino acids. The V segment lost 6 bases and the J segment 2 bases; nucleotides outside the gene matches: 7. Germline-derived CDR1 and CDR2 are MNHEY and SVGEGT.

This sequence was found in a man between 18 and 29 years old in good health. The rearrangement uses TRBV6-2 or TRBV6-3 and TRBJ2-1, with 7 bases identical to TRBD2. Material for sequencing was blood. The DNA of the CDR3 is TGTGCCAGCAGAACGAGCGGGGCTACCTACAATGAGCAGTTCTTC. The encoded protein is CASRTSGATYNEQFF.